This entry is about one T cell receptor (beta chain). TCRdb recomputed calls from the RT-PCR reads with MiXCR, one row per CDR3 protein. The table records about 700,000 distinct CDR3 sequences, approximately 15% of them present only once. Trimming removed 5 bases from V and 3 bases from J, with 11 bases in between. Looked up from germline, CDR1 is MNHEY and CDR2 is SVGEGT. This CDR3 spans 14 amino acids. The J gene is TRBJ1-5, the V gene TRBV6-2 or TRBV6-3, with a weak D call TRBD1 (6 bases). The source material was memory CD4+ T cells from blood. The source is a female donor in good health, serving as a healthy control. In DNA form, the CDR3 reads TGTGCCAGCAGTGGCGACAGGTTCAATCAGCCCCAGCATTTT. It yields the protein CASSGDRFNQPQHF.